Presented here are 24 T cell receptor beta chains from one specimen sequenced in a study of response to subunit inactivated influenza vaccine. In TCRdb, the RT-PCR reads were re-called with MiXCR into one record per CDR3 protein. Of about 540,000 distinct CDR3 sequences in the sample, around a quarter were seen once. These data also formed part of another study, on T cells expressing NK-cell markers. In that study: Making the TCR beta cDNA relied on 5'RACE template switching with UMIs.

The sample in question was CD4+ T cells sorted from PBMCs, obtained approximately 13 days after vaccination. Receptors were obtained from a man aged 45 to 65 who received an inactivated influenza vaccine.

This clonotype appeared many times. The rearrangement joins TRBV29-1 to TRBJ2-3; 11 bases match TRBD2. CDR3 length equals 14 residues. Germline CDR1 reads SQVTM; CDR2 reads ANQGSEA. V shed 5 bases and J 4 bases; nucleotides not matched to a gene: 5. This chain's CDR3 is CSVQLAGVSDTQYF. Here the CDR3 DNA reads TGCAGCGTTCAACTAGCGGGAGTTTCAGATACGCAGTATTTT.

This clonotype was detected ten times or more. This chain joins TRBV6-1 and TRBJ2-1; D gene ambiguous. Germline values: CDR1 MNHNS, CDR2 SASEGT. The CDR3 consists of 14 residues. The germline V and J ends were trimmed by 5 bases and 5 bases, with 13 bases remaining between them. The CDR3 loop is CASSTARWDNEQFF. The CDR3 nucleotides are TGTGCCAGCAGTACAGCCAGGTGGGACAATGAGCAGTTCTTC.

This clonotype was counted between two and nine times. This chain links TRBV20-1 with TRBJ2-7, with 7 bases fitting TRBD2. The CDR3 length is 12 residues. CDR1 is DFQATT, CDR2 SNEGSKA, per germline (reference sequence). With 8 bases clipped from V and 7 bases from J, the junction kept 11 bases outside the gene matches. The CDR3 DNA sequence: TGCAGTTCCCAGGGAGGGCCCGGGGAGCAGTACTTC. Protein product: CSSQGGPGEQYF.

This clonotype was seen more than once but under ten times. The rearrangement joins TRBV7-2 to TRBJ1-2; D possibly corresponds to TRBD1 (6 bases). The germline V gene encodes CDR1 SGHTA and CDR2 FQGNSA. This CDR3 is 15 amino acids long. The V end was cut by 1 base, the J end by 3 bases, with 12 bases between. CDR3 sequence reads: CASSLVQGSDYGYTF. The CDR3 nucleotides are TGTGCCAGCAGCTTAGTACAGGGTTCGGACTATGGCTACACCTTC.

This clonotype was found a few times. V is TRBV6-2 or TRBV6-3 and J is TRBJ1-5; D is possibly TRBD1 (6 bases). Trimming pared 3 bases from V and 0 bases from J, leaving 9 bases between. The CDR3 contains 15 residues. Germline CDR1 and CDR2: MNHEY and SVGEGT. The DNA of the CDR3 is TGTGCCAGCAGTTATTCAGGGGATAGCAATCAGCCCCAGCATTTT. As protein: CASSYSGDSNQPQHF.

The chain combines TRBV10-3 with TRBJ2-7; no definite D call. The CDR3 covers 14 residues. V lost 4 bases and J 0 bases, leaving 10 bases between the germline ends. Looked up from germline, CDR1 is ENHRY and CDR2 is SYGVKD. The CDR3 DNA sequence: TGTGCCATCAGTGCAACTGCCCGCTCCTACGAGCAGTACTTC. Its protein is CAISATARSYEQYF.

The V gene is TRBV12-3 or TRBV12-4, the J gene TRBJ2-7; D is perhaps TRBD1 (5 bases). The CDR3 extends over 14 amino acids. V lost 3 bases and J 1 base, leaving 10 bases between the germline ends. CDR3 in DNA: TGTGCCAGCAGTTTGGGGCAGCCTTCCTACGAGCAGTACTTC. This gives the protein CASSLGQPSYEQYF.

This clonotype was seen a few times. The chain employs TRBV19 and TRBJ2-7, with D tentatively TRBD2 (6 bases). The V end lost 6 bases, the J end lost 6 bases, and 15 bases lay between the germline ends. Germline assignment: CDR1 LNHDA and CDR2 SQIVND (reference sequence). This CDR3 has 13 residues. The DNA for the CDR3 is TGTGCCAGTAGGGCGGGGTCCGCTCGCGAGCAGTACTTC. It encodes CASRAGSAREQYF.

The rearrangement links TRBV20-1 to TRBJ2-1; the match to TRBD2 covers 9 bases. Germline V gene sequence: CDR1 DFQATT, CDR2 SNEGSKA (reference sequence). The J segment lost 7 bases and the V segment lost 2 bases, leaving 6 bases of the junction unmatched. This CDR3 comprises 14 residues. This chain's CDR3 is CSARRREGLNEQFF. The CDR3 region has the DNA TGCAGTGCTAGACGGCGGGAGGGCCTTAATGAGCAGTTCTTC.

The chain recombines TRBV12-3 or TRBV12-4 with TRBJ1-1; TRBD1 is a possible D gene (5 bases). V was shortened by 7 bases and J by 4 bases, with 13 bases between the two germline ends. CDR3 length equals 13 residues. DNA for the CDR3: TGTGCCAGCACCAAGACAGCACGCACTGAAGCTTTCTTT. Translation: CASTKTARTEAFF.

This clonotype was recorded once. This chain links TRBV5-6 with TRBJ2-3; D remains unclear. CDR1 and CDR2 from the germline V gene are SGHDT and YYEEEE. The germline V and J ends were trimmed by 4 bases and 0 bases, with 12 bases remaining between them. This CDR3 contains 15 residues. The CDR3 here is CASSPQPLSTDTQYF. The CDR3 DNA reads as TGTGCCAGCAGCCCTCAGCCACTTAGCACAGATACGCAGTATTTT.

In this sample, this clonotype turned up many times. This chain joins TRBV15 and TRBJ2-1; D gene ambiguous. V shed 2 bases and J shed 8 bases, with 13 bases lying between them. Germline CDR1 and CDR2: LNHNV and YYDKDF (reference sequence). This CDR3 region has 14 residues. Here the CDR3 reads CATSRPHLIDEQFF. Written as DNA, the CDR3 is TGTGCCACCAGCAGACCCCACCTTATAGATGAGCAGTTCTTC.

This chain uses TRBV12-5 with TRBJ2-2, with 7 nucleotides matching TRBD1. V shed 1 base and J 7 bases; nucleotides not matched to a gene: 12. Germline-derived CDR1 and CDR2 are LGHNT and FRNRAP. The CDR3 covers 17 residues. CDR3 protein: CASGLASGTVSGGELFF. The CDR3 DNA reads TGTGCTAGTGGTTTGGCTTCCGGGACAGTGTCGGGCGGGGAGCTGTTTTTT.

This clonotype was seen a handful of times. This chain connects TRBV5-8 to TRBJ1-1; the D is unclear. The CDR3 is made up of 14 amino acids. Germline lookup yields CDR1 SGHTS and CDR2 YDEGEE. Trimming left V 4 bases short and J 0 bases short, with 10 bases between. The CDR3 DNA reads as TGTGCCAGCAGCATAGAATTCATGAACACTGAAGCTTTCTTT. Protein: CASSIEFMNTEAFF.

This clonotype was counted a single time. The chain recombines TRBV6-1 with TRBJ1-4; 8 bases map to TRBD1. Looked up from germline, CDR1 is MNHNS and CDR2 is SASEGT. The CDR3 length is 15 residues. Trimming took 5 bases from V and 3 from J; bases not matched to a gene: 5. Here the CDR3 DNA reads TGTGCCAGCAGTACCCAGGGGGCACCTAATGAAAAACTGTTTTTT. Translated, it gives CASSTQGAPNEKLFF.

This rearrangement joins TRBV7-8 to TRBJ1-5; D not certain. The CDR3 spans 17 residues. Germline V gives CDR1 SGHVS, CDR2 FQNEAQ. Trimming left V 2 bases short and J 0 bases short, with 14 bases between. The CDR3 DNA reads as TGTGCCAGCAGCTTACCCCGACGTTTCTATAGCAATCAGCCCCAGCATTTT. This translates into CASSLPRRFYSNQPQHF.

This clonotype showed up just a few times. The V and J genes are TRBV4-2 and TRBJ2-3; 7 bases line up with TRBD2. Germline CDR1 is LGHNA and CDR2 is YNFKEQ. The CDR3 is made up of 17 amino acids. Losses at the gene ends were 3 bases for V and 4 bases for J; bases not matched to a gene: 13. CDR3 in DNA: TGTGCCAGCAGCCAGTCGACGGCGGGAGTTGCCCCAGATACGCAGTATTTT. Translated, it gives CASSQSTAGVAPDTQYF.

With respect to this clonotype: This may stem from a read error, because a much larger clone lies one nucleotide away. CDR3 loop: CASSLDGAGSPLPF. The DNA for the CDR3 is TGCGCCAGCAGCTTGGATGGGGCGGGTTCACCCCTCCCCTTT. This chain joins TRBV5-1 and TRBJ1-6; TRBD1 might be the D (5 bases). CDR1 and CDR2 from the germline V gene are SGHRS and YFSETQ. The CDR3 is made up of 14 amino acids.

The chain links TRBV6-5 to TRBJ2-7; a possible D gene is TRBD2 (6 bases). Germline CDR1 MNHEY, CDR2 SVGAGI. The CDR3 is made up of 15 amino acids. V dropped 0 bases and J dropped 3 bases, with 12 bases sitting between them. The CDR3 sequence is CASSYSELRGYEQYF. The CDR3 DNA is TGTGCCAGCAGTTACTCGGAGTTGCGGGGCTACGAGCAGTACTTC.

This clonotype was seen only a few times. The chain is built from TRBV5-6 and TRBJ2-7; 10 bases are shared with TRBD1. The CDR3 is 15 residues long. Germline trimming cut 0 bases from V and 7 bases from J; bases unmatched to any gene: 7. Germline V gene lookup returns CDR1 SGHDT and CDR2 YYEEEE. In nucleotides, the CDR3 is TGTGCCAGCAGCTTGGTGGGGACAGGGGTCCGGGAGCAGTACTTC. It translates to CASSLVGTGVREQYF.

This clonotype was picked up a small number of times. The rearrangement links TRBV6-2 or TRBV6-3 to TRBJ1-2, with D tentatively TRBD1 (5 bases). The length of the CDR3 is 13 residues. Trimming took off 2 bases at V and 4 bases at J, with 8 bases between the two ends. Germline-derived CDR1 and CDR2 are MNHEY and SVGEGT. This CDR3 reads CASSYIDSYGYTF. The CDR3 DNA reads TGTGCCAGCAGTTACATCGACAGCTATGGCTACACCTTC.

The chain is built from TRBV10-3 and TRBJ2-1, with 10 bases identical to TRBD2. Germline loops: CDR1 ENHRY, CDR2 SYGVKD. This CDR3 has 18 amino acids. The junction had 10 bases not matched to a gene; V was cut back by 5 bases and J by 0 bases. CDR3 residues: CAISTSGGAASSYNEQFF. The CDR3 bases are TGTGCCATCAGTACAAGCGGGGGGGCGGCTAGCTCCTACAATGAGCAGTTCTTC.

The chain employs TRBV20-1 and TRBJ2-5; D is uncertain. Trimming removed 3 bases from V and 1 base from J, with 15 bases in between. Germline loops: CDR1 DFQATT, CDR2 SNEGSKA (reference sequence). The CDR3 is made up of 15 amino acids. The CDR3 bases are TGCAGTGCTAGGATCCCTTTGGGCGGCCAAGAGACCCAGTACTTC. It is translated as CSARIPLGGQETQYF.

The CDR3 reads CATSEGVGGASYNEQFF. CDR3 DNA sequence: TGTGCCACCAGTGAAGGGGTTGGGGGGGCCTCCTACAATGAGCAGTTCTTC. This rearrangement joins TRBV24-1 to TRBJ2-1; tentatively, D is TRBD2 (7 bases). The CDR3 runs 17 residues. Per germline, CDR1 KGHDR and CDR2 SFDVKD. Trimming cost V 4 bases and J 0 bases, with 15 bases left between them.